The entry that follows covers one TCR beta chain sequence. Its antigen remains unidentified. Sequencing targeted expressed TCRB transcripts, as all isolated RNA had been reverse transcribed. For naive, central memory and regulatory T cell samples, reads averaged approximately 3.6 million. Some clones are missing from TCRdb's copy, which holds only in-frame ones; the method was immunoSEQ multiplex PCR. The table lists a few hundred thousand clones, approximately 15% of them singletons. The sample belongs to a study of beta chain features in type 1 diabetes. Turning to the study itself: Examination covered around 100 million sorted cells spanning all samples. Study-wide results and limits: Among patients, naive, central memory and Treg TCRB repertoires appeared more similar than among healthy donors. In type 1 diabetes patients, VDJ junctions had fewer insertions; deletions at these junctions were more frequent.

Germline lookup yields CDR1 PRHDT and CDR2 FYEKMQ (reference sequence). V was trimmed by 6 bases and J by 0 bases, leaving 12 bases between them. This CDR3 comprises 16 residues. The clonotype comes from a man aged 30 to 45 in good health. The material sequenced was naive CD4+ T cells from blood. The V and J genes are TRBV13 and TRBJ1-6; D might be TRBD1 (6 bases). The CDR3 reads CASSYTGSSYNSPLHF. CDR3 coding DNA: TGTGCCAGCAGTTATACAGGGAGCTCCTATAATTCACCCCTCCACTTT.